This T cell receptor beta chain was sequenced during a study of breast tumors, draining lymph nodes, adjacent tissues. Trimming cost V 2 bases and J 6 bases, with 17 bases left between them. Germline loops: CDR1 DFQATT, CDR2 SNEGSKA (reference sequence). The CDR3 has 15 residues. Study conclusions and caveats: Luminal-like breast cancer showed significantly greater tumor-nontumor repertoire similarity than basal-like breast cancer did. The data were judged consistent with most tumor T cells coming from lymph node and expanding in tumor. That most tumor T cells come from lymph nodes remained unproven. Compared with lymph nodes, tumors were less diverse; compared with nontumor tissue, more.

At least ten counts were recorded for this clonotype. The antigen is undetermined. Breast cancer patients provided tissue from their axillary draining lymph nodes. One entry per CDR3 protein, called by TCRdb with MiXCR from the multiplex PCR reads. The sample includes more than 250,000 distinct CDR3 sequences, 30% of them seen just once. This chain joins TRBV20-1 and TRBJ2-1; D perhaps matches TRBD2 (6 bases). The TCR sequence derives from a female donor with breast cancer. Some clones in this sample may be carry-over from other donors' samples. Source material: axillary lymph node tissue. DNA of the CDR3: TGCAGTGCTAGAATGGGGGGAGTGGGTAGCAATGAGCAGTTCTTC. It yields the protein CSARMGGVGSNEQFF.